Listed below are T cell receptor beta chains from one sample, sequenced in a study of blood T cell repertoires in COVID-19. Libraries were prepared by immunoSEQ multiplex PCR; TCRdb keeps only in-frame clonotypes and omits some of them. This sample carries approximately 280,000 clones, 80% to 90% of them seen once, and the ten largest clones take about 4.2%. The sequencing sample was made of peripheral blood. The receptors derive from a man aged 35-49 years with acute or convalescent COVID-19. Each CDR3 is given without its conserved first and last residue.

TRBV30	TRBJ1-6	AWSVPRERYNSPLH
TRBV12-5	TRBJ2-2	ASGWMIQGYGNTGELF
TRBV7-8	TRBJ2-7	ASSSPYRGGTHEQY
TRBV15	TRBJ2-7	ATSPGQGYDEQY
TRBV15	TRBJ2-2	ATSRDLGAGASGELF
TRBV11-3	TRBJ2-1	ASSKGGPYNEQF
TRBV7-9	TRBJ1-6	ASSLPGGNSPLH
TRBV2	TRBJ2-7	ASRDRGAEQY
TRBV7-2	TRBJ2-6	ASSLLLVGGANVLT
TRBV5-1	TRBJ1-2	ASSEDTSNYGYT
TRBV19	TRBJ2-1	ASSGNSGDYNEQF
TRBV3-1/TRBV3-2	TRBJ1-2	ASSQDPRRPDYGYT
TRBV10-3	TRBJ2-3	AIRDYQTDTQY
TRBV6-5	TRBJ1-1	ASNGQGRVNTEAF
TRBV10-3	TRBJ1-2	AISESRAPDGYT
TRBV24-1	TRBJ1-2	ATSDSRTGGVYGYT
TRBV6-6	TRBJ2-1	ASSYSRDRDNEQF
TRBV12-3/TRBV12-4	TRBJ2-7	ASSLGLLEQY
TRBV5-4	TRBJ2-2	ASSLGYGAGELF
TRBV5-1	TRBJ2-2	ASSLVLGGELF
TRBV18	TRBJ1-6	ASSPQTGNSPLH
TRBV7-2	TRBJ1-5	ASSLAGGSWPQH
TRBV24-1	TRBJ2-2	ATSDRTSPGELF
TRBV5-1	TRBJ2-7	ASGAPGQSYEQY
TRBV6-5	TRBJ2-2	ASSYTRVDTGELF
TRBV9	TRBJ2-3	ASSATVRLASTDTQY
TRBV7-8	TRBJ1-6	ASSSSGGDNSPLH
TRBV10-1	TRBJ1-6	ASSGGTGSSPLH